Listed below are T cell receptor beta chains from one sample, sequenced in a study of cytomegalovirus exposure and HLA in healthy donors. Clones were read by immunoSEQ multiplex PCR, and TCRdb kept only the in-frame ones, dropping some. The sample has roughly 92,000 clones, less than 10% seen once. Sequencing used PBMCs. These receptors were taken from a man aged 50 to 60 in good health and CMV-seronegative. The CDR3 runs from the conserved cysteine through the conserved F or W. A D gene is named only where the DNA matches it firmly. Clone size is shown for a subset of rows, as once, few, many or a class of expanded clone.

v_call	clone_size	j_call	d_call	cdr3_aa	cdr3_nt
TRBV5-6	few	TRBJ1-4	NA	CASSIGQLEKLFF	TGTGCCAGCAGCATTGGACAGCTGGAAAAACTGTTTTTT
TRBV7-9	NA	TRBJ1-3	NA	CASSPQTTSKGNTIYF	TGTGCCAGCAGCCCGCAAACAACCTCGAAAGGAAACACCATATATTTT
TRBV11-2	once	TRBJ1-1	TRBD1	CASSQGQIEAFF	TGTGCCAGCAGCCAGGGACAGATTGAAGCTTTCTTT
TRBV7-9	NA	TRBJ2-7	NA	CASTPKLPSYEQYF	TGTGCCAGCACCCCAAAATTGCCTAGCTACGAGCAGTACTTC
TRBV7-9	few	TRBJ1-4	TRBD1	CASSPTGGGEKLFF	TGTGCCAGCAGCCCTACAGGGGGAGGCGAAAAACTGTTTTTT
TRBV11-2	NA	TRBJ1-3	NA	CASSIVLNTIYF	TGTGCCAGCAGCATAGTTCTAAACACCATATATTTT
TRBV5-4	NA	TRBJ1-6	TRBD1	CASSTPGTGESSPLHF	TGTGCCAGCAGCACCCCCGGGACAGGGGAAAGTTCACCCCTCCACTTT
TRBV19	few	TRBJ1-5	TRBD1	CASSRDRVGNQPQHF	TGTGCCAGTAGCCGCGACAGGGTAGGCAATCAGCCCCAGCATTTT
TRBV5-1	few	TRBJ2-3	NA	CASSLGQGSADTQYF	TGCGCCAGCAGCTTGGGGCAGGGGAGTGCAGATACGCAGTATTTT
TRBV7-9	few	TRBJ1-5	NA	CASSLGGSGVRQPQHF	TGTGCCAGCAGCTTAGGCGGTTCCGGGGTTCGGCAGCCCCAGCATTTT
TRBV28	NA	TRBJ1-1	NA	CASSSPFREAFF	TGTGCCAGCAGTTCACCATTTCGGGAAGCTTTCTTT
TRBV30	NA	TRBJ2-1	NA	CAWSEEARSSYNEQFF	TGTGCCTGGAGCGAGGAAGCCCGGAGCTCCTACAATGAGCAGTTCTTC
TRBV2	few	TRBJ2-1	TRBD2	CASSDLAGGRGEQFF	TGTGCCAGCAGTGATCTAGCGGGGGGGCGGGGTGAGCAGTTCTTC
TRBV2	NA	TRBJ2-7	NA	CASSVVQGSYEQYF	TGTGCCAGCAGTGTTGTGCAGGGCTCCTACGAGCAGTACTTC
TRBV5-1	NA	TRBJ2-1	NA	CASSLASAREQFF	TGCGCCAGCAGCTTGGCTAGCGCCAGGGAGCAGTTCTTC
TRBV11-2	few	TRBJ1-1	NA	CASSPRTPEAFF	TGTGCCAGCAGCCCTAGGACTCCTGAAGCTTTCTTT
TRBV5-5	few	TRBJ1-1	NA	CASSLDYRTEAFF	TGTGCCAGCAGCTTAGATTACAGGACTGAAGCTTTCTTT